A few counts support the clone carrying this T cell receptor beta chain. These data are taken from a study of T-cell reconstitution after alpha-beta-depleted transplantation in children. It was with unique molecular identifiers that the TCRbeta library was prepared. TCRdb re-derived calls from the PCR reads in MiXCR, one entry per CDR3 protein. The repertoire holds about half a million distinct CDR3 sequences, with about 12% as singletons. This sequence originates from a human donor who donated a stem cell graft to a child with combined immunodeficiency. The source material was PBMCs from the stem cell graft donor, sampled from the stem cell graft.

This CDR3 reads CASSVARSSEQFF. In nucleotides, the CDR3 is TGTGCCAGCAGTGTGGCGCGTTCATCTGAGCAGTTCTTC. The rearrangement joins TRBV2 to TRBJ2-1; D is ambiguous. The V end lost 4 bases, the J end lost 9 bases, and 13 bases lay between the germline ends. Germline loops: CDR1 SNHLY, CDR2 FYNNEI. This CDR3 has 13 residues.